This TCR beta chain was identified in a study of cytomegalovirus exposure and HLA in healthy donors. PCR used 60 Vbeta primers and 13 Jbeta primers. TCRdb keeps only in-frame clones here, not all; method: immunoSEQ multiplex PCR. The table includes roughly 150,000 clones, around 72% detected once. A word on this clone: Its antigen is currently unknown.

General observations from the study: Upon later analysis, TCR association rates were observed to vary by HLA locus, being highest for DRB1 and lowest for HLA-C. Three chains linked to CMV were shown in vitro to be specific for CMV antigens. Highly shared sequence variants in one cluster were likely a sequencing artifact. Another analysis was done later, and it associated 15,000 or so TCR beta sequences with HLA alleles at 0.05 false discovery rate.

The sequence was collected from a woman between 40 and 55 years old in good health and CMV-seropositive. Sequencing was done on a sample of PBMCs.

The CDR3 sequence: CASSSGTVYYEQYF. The CDR3, as DNA: TGTGCCAGCAGCTCCGGGACAGTTTACTACGAGCAGTACTTC. J is TRBJ2-7 and V is TRBV28, with TRBD1 matching 7 bases. With 6 bases clipped from V and 3 bases from J, the junction kept 8 bases outside the gene matches. The CDR3 runs to 14 residues. CDR1 is MDHEN and CDR2 is SYDVKM in the germline V gene.